These 6 T cell receptor beta chains came from one sample sequenced in a study of cytomegalovirus exposure and HLA in healthy donors. Here immunoSEQ multiplex PCR was the method, and the copy in TCRdb shows in-frame clones only, minus some. This table holds 200,000 or so clones, approximately 88% found once. Material: PBMCs. These receptors came from a man aged 18 to 35 in good health and CMV-seropositive.

The chain employs TRBV6-1 and TRBJ2-3; D perhaps matches TRBD2 (6 bases). Germline values: CDR1 MNHNS, CDR2 SASEGT. This CDR3 comprises 17 residues. Between the trimmed V and J ends, which lost 0 bases and 1 base, there was a span of 14 bases. The CDR3 loop reads CASSEATGGARTDTQYF. CDR3 nucleotide sequence: TGTGCCAGCAGTGAAGCAACGGGCGGGGCCCGCACAGATACGCAGTATTTT.

This sequence joins TRBV5-5 and TRBJ1-1; 7 bases agree with TRBD1. This CDR3 contains 15 residues. With V trimmed by 0 bases and J by 2 bases, 4 bases remained unmatched. CDR1 and CDR2 from the germline V gene are SGHKS and YYEKEE (reference sequence). CDR3 sequence (DNA): TGTGCCAGCAGCTTGGAAGGGACAGTCAACACTGAAGCTTTCTTT. Amino acid sequence: CASSLEGTVNTEAFF.

V and J are TRBV7-9 and TRBJ2-3, with 8 bases that match TRBD2. The CDR3 extends over 14 amino acids. The V and J ends lost 11 bases and 2 bases, in that order; junction bases with no gene match: 9. Looked up from germline, CDR1 is SEHNR and CDR2 is FQNEAQ (reference sequence). The CDR3 region is CALETSGYTDTQYF. DNA of the CDR3: TGTGCCCTTGAAACTAGCGGCTACACAGATACGCAGTATTTT. The full variable domain, its missing parts supplied by reference TRBV7-9 and TRBJ2-3, is DTGVSQNPRHKITKRGQNVTFRCDPISEHNRLYWYRQTLGQGPEFLTYFQNEAQLEKSRLLSDRFSAERPKGSFSTLEIQRTEQGDSAMYLCALETSGYTDTQYFGPGTRLTVL.

The V call is TRBV2, the J call TRBJ2-1, with TRBD2 as a possible D gene (6 bases). This CDR3 spans 15 amino acids. V lost 2 bases, J lost 4 bases, and 12 bases lay in between. Germline V CDR1 and CDR2: SNHLY, FYNNEI. This CDR3 reads CASSETSGRYNEQFF. CDR3 nucleotides: TGTGCCAGCAGTGAAACGAGCGGGCGATACAATGAGCAGTTCTTC. Together with reference TRBV2 and TRBJ2-1, the CDR3 gives the full variable domain: EPEVTQTPSHQVTQMGQEVILRCVPISNHLYFYWYRQILGQKVEFLVSFYNNEISEKSEIFDDQFSVERPDGSNFTLKIRSTKLEDSAMYFCASSETSGRYNEQFFGPGTRLTVL.

The chain joins TRBV27 to TRBJ1-2; D remains unclear. Trimming took off 0 bases at V and 0 bases at J, with 8 bases between the two ends. CDR3 length: 15 amino acids. Germline CDR1 is MNHEY and CDR2 is SMNVEV (reference sequence). This CDR3 reads CASSLSAGANYGYTF. CDR3 DNA: TGTGCCAGCAGTTTATCGGCGGGAGCTAACTATGGCTACACCTTC.

The genes are TRBV30 and TRBJ2-1, with 11 nucleotides matching TRBD2. Germline trimming cut 2 bases from V and 7 bases from J; bases unmatched to any gene: 16. This CDR3 contains 18 residues. CDR1 GTSNPN and CDR2 SVGIG come from the germline V gene (reference sequence). DNA of the CDR3: TGTGCCTGGAGTATCGAGAGGGTAGCGGGAGGGCCGAGGAATGAGCAGTTCTTC. Translated, it gives CAWSIERVAGGPRNEQFF.